The entry that follows covers one TCR beta chain sequence. This clone was seen just once. Its cognate antigen has yet to be identified. Base qualities are not provided; no much larger clone lies one nucleotide away. The data originate from a study of CD8+ T cells in alopecia areata (dated by TCRdb to between 2017 and 2018). Background for the entire study: Treated patients were enrolled in an open-label pilot trial of oral tofacitinib, 5 to 10 mg twice daily, for moderate-to-severe alopecia areata. Patients stayed on tofacitinib for 6 to 18 months and then had 6 months of follow-up off drug so that delayed response and recurrence could be assessed. TCRbeta CDR3 regions were amplified by immunoSEQ multiplex PCR with 35 Vbeta forward and 13 Jbeta reverse primers. The study used high-throughput TCRbeta sequencing to examine T cell clonal expansion in alopecia areata, in both the C3H/HeJ mouse model and human patients. Biopsies were taken from tofacitinib-treated patients at baseline and again at 4 and 24 weeks into treatment, and several of those patients also had a later scalp biopsy. In treated patients, disease severity was measured using the SALT score, which gives the percentage of scalp surface area affected. RNA was extracted with the PAXgene miRNA kit for fixed scalp, the miRNeasy kit for PBMCs, and the RNeasy kit for mouse skin. In humans, TCRbeta sequencing was performed on scalp tissue and on sorted CD4+ and CD8+ peripheral blood T cells from healthy controls and from patients with patchy or totalis/universalis alopecia areata. Scalp clonality was compared among normal scalp (n=4), patchy alopecia areata scalp (n=8), and alopecia totalis/universalis scalp (n=8). On the study overall, not on this receptor specifically: Resident alphabeta T cells in normal human skin are also sequenced, complicating scalp TCR repertoire analysis, unlike mouse skin dominated by gammadelta T cells. Tofacitinib significantly lowered scalp clonality and the number of expanded CD8+ clones among the top 100 scalp clones. TCR sequences shared between patients were less clear than in mice, possibly partly because of HLA diversity in the patient population. Because the treated cohort was small and had just a single nonresponder, larger studies are needed to establish links between baseline CD8+ expansion and response. During tofacitinib treatment, many expanded lesional clones remained in scalp and blood, and this persistence may partly explain relapse after treatment is stopped. Compared with normal scalp, lesional scalp, particularly in alopecia totalis/universalis, had higher clonality and more expanded CD8+ clones, which suggests antigenic drive.

The germline V gene (reference sequence) sets CDR1 to GTSNPN and CDR2 to SVGIG. Its CDR3 holds 14 amino acids, cysteine through phenylalanine. CDR3 DNA is the only sequence kept; it has 42 bases, read in frame from the first base. Trimming removed 0 bases from V and 3 bases from J, leaving 9 bases between the germline ends. Sample time point, as interpreted from the label and publication: 24 weeks on oral tofacitinib. In light of the paper, this sample's treatment or condition label describes: oral pan-JAK inhibitor, 5-10 mg twice daily. From alopecia areata patients, peripheral blood was collected along with lesional scalp punch biopsies. PBMCs were separated by density centrifugation and stained for CD3, CD4 and CD8, after which CD4+ and CD8+ T cells were sorted on a FACSAria. The library relied on the immunoSEQ multiplex PCR assay. To provide template for TCR sequencing, every sample had RNA extracted and reverse transcribed into cDNA. SuperScript III was used for first-strand cDNA synthesis, primed with a 2:1 mix of oligo-dT and random hexamers. Amplification bias was assessed with a synthetic immune receptor repertoire, and residual bias was removed computationally. The published analysis was carried out like this. Raw reads were preprocessed for error removal, and CDR3 was defined according to IMGT conventions as running from the conserved cysteine to phenylalanine. Clonality was calculated as 1 minus Shannon entropy normalized by log2 of the number of productive unique TCRs. CD4 or CD8 identity of scalp clones was inferred by cross-referencing scalp TCRbeta sequences with sorted blood CD4 and CD8 repertoires. This immuneACCESS table, as held by TCRdb, lists in-frame sequences with V and J called but not all clones. Of the missing ones, under half trace to an unresolved V gene in checked studies; the others have no known cause. D and trimming were read from the DNA, whereas the V and J calls and clone size are those reported in that table. The sample table shows some 180,000 clones, and approximately 55% are seen once. The leading ten clones occupy 10% to 12% of the sample.

This sequence uses TRBV30 and TRBJ1-5; TRBD1 is a possible D gene, resting on 6 matching bases. This clonotype was sampled from a human donor with alopecia areata. Sequenced material: CD8+ T cells sorted from blood, taken at week 24, from a patient treated with tofacitinib. The CDR3 reads as follows: CAWSVGAPNQPQHF. The sequence in DNA is TGTGCCTGGAGTGTGGGGGCCCCCAATCAGCCCCAGCATTTT.